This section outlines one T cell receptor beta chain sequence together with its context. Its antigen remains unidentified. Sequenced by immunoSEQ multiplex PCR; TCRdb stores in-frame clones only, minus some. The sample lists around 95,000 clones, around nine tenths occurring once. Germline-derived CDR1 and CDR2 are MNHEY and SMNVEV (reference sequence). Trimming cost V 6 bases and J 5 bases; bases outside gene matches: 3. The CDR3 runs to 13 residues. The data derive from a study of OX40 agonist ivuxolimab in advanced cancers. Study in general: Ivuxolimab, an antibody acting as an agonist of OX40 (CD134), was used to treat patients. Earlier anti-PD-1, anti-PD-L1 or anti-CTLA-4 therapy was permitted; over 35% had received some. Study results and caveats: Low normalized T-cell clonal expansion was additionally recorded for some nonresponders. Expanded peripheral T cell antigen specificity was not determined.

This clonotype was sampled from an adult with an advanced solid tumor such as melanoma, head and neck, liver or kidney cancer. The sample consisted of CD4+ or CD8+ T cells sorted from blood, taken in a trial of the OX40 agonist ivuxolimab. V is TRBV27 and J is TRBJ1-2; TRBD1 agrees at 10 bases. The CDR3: CASSGTGDYGYTF. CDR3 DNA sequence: TGTGCCAGCAGCGGGACAGGGGATTATGGCTACACCTTC.